This T cell receptor beta chain was recorded in a study of blood T cells in healthy people across ages (dated by TCRdb to the mid-2010s). About the investigation overall: In model experiments, template switching captured roughly one uniquely barcoded TCR beta cDNA molecule for every two T cells. To track age-related changes in TCR beta repertoire diversity, the study relied on deep sequencing normalized with unique cDNA molecular identifiers. Four age groups were formed from the donors: young (average approximately 17 years), middle-aged (around 39), aged (roughly 58) and long-lived (about 80). To avoid experimental bias, donors of different ages were distributed randomly across sequencing lanes. The study analyzed two additional independent replicas of 1 million unique cDNA reads from the same blood draw for two donors, one aged 18 to 29 and one aged 80 or older. The research as a whole found: The long-lived group showed more naive CD4+ T cells, fewer expanded clones and increased TCR diversity than the aged group, suggesting age selection. The CMV infection status of donors was not known, potentially confounding age-related changes in expanded clonotypes. Because profiling used bulk unsorted PBMCs, naive and antigen-experienced compartments could not be compared conclusively. As age increased, observed TCR beta diversity per million T cells dropped in a roughly linear way, and a significant reduction was already evident by age around 41. Estimates of total diversity from one million sequenced T cells were regarded as lower bounds and underestimates. The percentage of naive T cells measured by flow cytometry correlated strongly with observed TCR beta diversity.

Donors were 39 systemically healthy Caucasian individuals from Russia aged 6 to 90 years. Each donor gave ten milliliters of peripheral blood, collected into EDTA-treated Vacutainer tubes. Ficoll-Paque density-gradient centrifugation was used to isolate PBMCs, with at least 7 million per sample. Total RNA was extracted from PBMCs with Trizol reagent, with at least 5.5 micrograms obtained per sample. For every donor, an aliquot of PBMCs went through flow cytometry to measure the percentages of naive CD45RAhigh/CD27high T cells. In regard to this clonotype: It lacks a known antigen. Base quality data are lacking; no much larger clone is found one base away.

The library relied on 5' RACE. For sequencing, an Illumina HiSeq 2500 was employed. The second PCR ran for about 7 to 11 cycles and used a J-beta primer mix along with a sample-barcoded 5' primer. A template-switch 5' adaptor carrying 12 random nucleotides introduced a unique molecular identifier onto each TCR beta cDNA molecule. Each sample yielded at least 2.5 million CDR3-containing paired-end reads. First-strand cDNA synthesis was performed from all RNA using the Mint cDNA synthesis kit, with priming by a TRBC-specific oligonucleotide. Following uracil-DNA glycosylase treatment, a first 18-cycle PCR with universal primers M1SS and BC2_uni_R was performed on all cDNA. Per the original workflow: Normalization of each sample was performed by random selection of 1 million high-quality reads, each carrying a distinct molecular identifier. Reads sharing molecular identifiers were discarded rather than binned into consensus sequences. MiTCR, set to a Q25 quality threshold and the strictest error-elimination algorithm, was used for CDR3 identification, clonotype clustering and error correction. Lower-bound total TCR beta diversity was estimated with a nonparametric unseen species model using Euler transformation. TCRdb reprocessed the public reads (quality trimming at Q25 with fastp, clone calling with MiXCR) and kept in-frame beta chains. Each entry merges the rows of one CDR3 protein and shows their most common DNA and genes. TCRdb's processing, not the study's, gives the V and J calls here. The sample profile shows more than 700,000 distinct CDR3 sequences; about 46% of them were found once. The top ten hold less than 20% of the sample.

Taken from the germline V gene (reference sequence), the CDR1 and CDR2 loops are MNHEY and SMNVEV. There are 16 amino acids in the CDR3, from cysteine to phenylalanine inclusive. The DNA shown is the 48-base CDR3, in frame from base 1. Input material: blood. The chain was built from TRBV27 and TRBJ2-4; the D segment could be TRBD2, given 6 matching bases. The J call may be faulty, since TRBJ2-7 better matches the DNA end. The sequence came from an elderly man in good health. For the CDR3, the sequence is CASSLSYGGKDYEQYF. In nucleotides, the sequence is TGTGCCAGCAGTTTATCGTACGGGGGTAAAGACTACGAGCAGTACTTC.